This is a list of T cell receptor beta chains from one sample in a study of cytomegalovirus exposure and HLA in healthy donors. The repertoire was sequenced with immunoSEQ multiplex PCR; TCRdb's copy has only in-frame clones and lacks some. Altogether roughly 150,000 clones are present, less than 85% being singletons, with the ten largest covering 5% to 7.5%. The sample was PBMCs. These receptors were taken from a woman aged 45 to 65 in good health and CMV-seropositive. The CDR3 runs from the conserved cysteine through the conserved F or W. Fields, in order: CDR3 length, clone size, D gene, J gene, V gene, CDR3 DNA, CDR3 protein. The D gene is left open where the match is weak. Not all rows give a size; the values are once, few, many and, for expanded clones, a class.

15	.	.	TRBJ2-3	TRBV2	TGTGCCAGCAGTGAATTAACGGAGAGCACAGATACGCAGTATTTT	CASSELTESTDTQYF
18	.	.	TRBJ1-3	TRBV5-1	TGCGCCAACGCCATTGAGCCCCATAAAAACAGGGCTGGAAACACCATATATTTT	CANAIEPHKNRAGNTIYF
14	.	.	TRBJ1-2	TRBV4-3	TGCGCCAGCAGCCAAGATCTTCACTCCTATGGCTACACCTTC	CASSQDLHSYGYTF
17	.	.	TRBJ1-6	TRBV11-2	TGTGCCAGCAGCTTAGTCGGCAGGGCGTCCTATAATTCACCCCTCCACTTT	CASSLVGRASYNSPLHF
14	once	TRBD1	TRBJ1-2	TRBV9	TGTGCCAGCAGCGTGGCAGGGGGCGTCTATGGCTACACCTTC	CASSVAGGVYGYTF
12	.	.	TRBJ2-3	TRBV5-4	TGTGCCAGCAGCTACGGGTCAGATACGCAGTATTTT	CASSYGSDTQYF
16	.	.	TRBJ2-7	TRBV2	TGTGCCAGCAGTGGCCCCCCAGGGGGGCTTTCCTACGAGCAGTACTTC	CASSGPPGGLSYEQYF
14	.	TRBD1	TRBJ1-5	TRBV6-5	TGTGCCAGCAGTCCTCAGGGGGCCAATCAGCCCCAGCATTTT	CASSPQGANQPQHF
15	.	TRBD2	TRBJ2-2	TRBV2	TGTGCCAGCAGCCGGGTCGGGGGGTACACCGGGGAGCTGTTTTTT	CASSRVGGYTGELFF
20	.	TRBD1	TRBJ1-2	TRBV5-1	TGCGCCAGCAGCCCTACAGGGGGAACACGGGATATTCCAAAGTTTTATGGCTACACCTTC	CASSPTGGTRDIPKFYGYTF
16	.	.	TRBJ2-3	TRBV9	TGTGCCAGCAGCGTAGGTGAGGGATCTAGCACAGATACGCAGTATTTT	CASSVGEGSSTDTQYF
13	.	.	TRBJ2-3	TRBV7-9	TGTGCCAGCAGCTCCCCTAGCACAGATACGCAGTATTTT	CASSSPSTDTQYF
15	.	TRBD2	TRBJ2-7	TRBV4-3	TGCGCCAGCAGCCCCGACCGGGGACTAGTCTACGAGCAGTACTTC	CASSPDRGLVYEQYF
13	.	.	TRBJ1-1	TRBV30	TGTGCCTGGAGGGCCAGGGGGAACACTGAAGCTTTCTTT	CAWRARGNTEAFF
17	.	TRBD1	TRBJ1-2	TRBV19	TGTGCCAGTAGTATTGCTGCAGGGGGCCGAAAGGGGTATGGCTACACCTTC	CASSIAAGGRKGYGYTF
15	.	TRBD2	TRBJ2-3	TRBV5-1	TGCGCCAGCAGCTTGGGAGCGGGGGGGCCACATACGCAGTATTTT	CASSLGAGGPHTQYF
16	.	TRBD1	TRBJ1-4	TRBV4-2	TGTGCCAGCAGCCAAGTGGGACAGGGGCGAGGTGAAAAACTGTTTTTT	CASSQVGQGRGEKLFF
15	.	.	TRBJ1-1	TRBV19	TGTGCCAGTAGTTGGGACTTGACACAGAACACTGAAGCTTTCTTT	CASSWDLTQNTEAFF
15	.	.	TRBJ2-3	TRBV6-1	TGTGCCAGCAGTGATATGGGACAACCTTCGGATACGCAGTATTTT	CASSDMGQPSDTQYF
12	few	TRBD1	TRBJ2-5	TRBV2	TGTGCCACAGCGGGGACAGGGTGGGAAAAGTACTTC	CATAGTGWEKYF
16	few	TRBD1	TRBJ2-5	TRBV5-6	TGTGCCAGCAGCTTTGCGAGAGGGACAGGCAGGGAGACCCAGTACTTC	CASSFARGTGRETQYF
15	once	TRBD1	TRBJ2-1	TRBV4-3	TGCGCCAGCAGCCAGGTGACAGGAACAGGGGGCGAGCAGTTCTTC	CASSQVTGTGGEQFF
16	.	TRBD1	TRBJ1-2	TRBV2	TGTGCCAGCAGTGAAGCTGGGACAGGGTCTAACTATGGCTACACCTTC	CASSEAGTGSNYGYTF
16	.	.	TRBJ2-2	TRBV19	TGTGCCAGTAGTATAGGAGGGGGTAGTCTCGCCGGGGAGCTGTTTTTT	CASSIGGGSLAGELFF
16	.	TRBD2	TRBJ2-7	TRBV25-1	TGTGCCAGCAGTGACCACATGGGGCGGGGGGGCTACGAGCAGTACTTC	CASSDHMGRGGYEQYF
11	.	.	TRBJ2-7	TRBV2	TGTGCCAGCAGTGCGGAGGACGAGCAGTACTTC	CASSAEDEQYF
16	.	TRBD1	TRBJ1-2	TRBV19	TGTGCCAGTAGTATGCCCGGGACAGGGTCAAGCTATGGCTACACCTTC	CASSMPGTGSSYGYTF
13	.	.	TRBJ1-1	TRBV9	TGTGCCAGCAGCGTAACAGGGAGAACTGAAGCTTTCTTT	CASSVTGRTEAFF
14	.	.	TRBJ1-2	TRBV5-1	TGCGCCAGCAGCTTGGCACGGGTAGGGGATGGCTACACCTTC	CASSLARVGDGYTF
15	.	.	TRBJ2-5	TRBV7-7	TGTGCTAGCAGCTTAGCGCCGGGTCAGCAAGAGACCCAGTACTTC	CASSLAPGQQETQYF
13	.	.	TRBJ1-6	TRBV15	TGTGCCACCAGCACAGTTTATAATTCACCCCTCCACTTT	CATSTVYNSPLHF
13	.	.	TRBJ1-1	TRBV7-6	TGTGCCAGCAGCTCCGGGACATTCACTGAAGCTTTCTTT	CASSSGTFTEAFF
16	.	TRBD2	TRBJ2-3	TRBV7-9	TGTGCCAGCAGCTTAGGGGTAGCGGGGAACACAGATACGCAGTATTTT	CASSLGVAGNTDTQYF
17	.	.	TRBJ2-3	TRBV9	TGTGCCAGCAGCGTGGGTGGGGCACGGGTAAACACAGATACGCAGTATTTT	CASSVGGARVNTDTQYF
16	.	TRBD1	TRBJ2-7	TRBV6-5	TGTGCCAGCAGTTCCTCAGCGCCGGGACAGGGAATCGAGCAGTACTTC	CASSSSAPGQGIEQYF
15	.	TRBD1	TRBJ2-1	TRBV7-9	TGTGCCAGCAGCCCTACGACAAGGACAGGGCGTGAGCAGTTCTTC	CASSPTTRTGREQFF